This passage covers 25 T cell receptor beta chains from one sample sequenced in a study of shared clonotypes between healthy human individuals. Sequenced by immunoSEQ multiplex PCR; TCRdb stores in-frame clones only, minus some. The sample records 450,000 to 600,000 clones, 75% to 85% being singletons. The sample taken for sequencing was PBMCs. The receptor set was obtained from a woman in her forties in good health. Some clones in this sample may be carry-over from other donors' samples.

J is TRBJ1-2 and V is TRBV13, with D perhaps matching TRBD1 (5 bases). V lost 5 bases and J 4 bases, leaving 14 bases between the germline ends. The CDR3 spans 14 residues. CDR1 and CDR2 (germline): PRHDT, FYEKMQ (reference sequence). CDR3 sequence (DNA): TGTGCCAGCAGCCGGATTACAGGAGCCTATGGCTACACCTTC. Amino acid sequence: CASSRITGAYGYTF.

This chain joins TRBV7-2 and TRBJ2-2, with 7 positions matching TRBD2. CDR3 length: 14 residues. The germline CDR1 and CDR2 sequences are SGHTA and FQGNSA. V shed 5 bases, J shed 7 bases, and the junction held 7 bases outside the gene matches. The CDR3 DNA reads TGTGCCAGCAGCCCCGGACTAGTGAGCGGGGAGCTGTTTTTT. This sequence encodes CASSPGLVSGELFF.

This chain links TRBV7-9 with TRBJ2-7; D could derive from TRBD1 or TRBD2 (5 bases each). The germline V gene encodes CDR1 SEHNR and CDR2 FQNEAQ (reference sequence). The CDR3 is made up of 14 amino acids. Deletions cut 3 bases from V and 2 bases from J, with 11 bases between. The CDR3 DNA is TGTGCCAGCAGCTTCGGGACCCAGACCTACGAGCAGTACTTC. This translates into CASSFGTQTYEQYF.

This clone was detected a few times. V is TRBV2 and J is TRBJ2-7; D is unclear. Trimming removed 4 bases from V and 2 bases from J, with 15 bases in between. The germline gives CDR1 SNHLY, CDR2 FYNNEI. The length of the CDR3 is 15 residues. DNA of the CDR3: TGTGCCAGCAGTGTTCTACCAGTCGGCACCTACGAGCAGTACTTC. Translated, it gives CASSVLPVGTYEQYF.

This rearrangement joins TRBV7-3 to TRBJ1-1, with D maybe TRBD1 (5 bases). Germline-derived CDR1 and CDR2 are SGHTA and FQGTGA. Trimming cost V 5 bases and J 0 bases, with 10 bases left between them. This CDR3 contains 14 residues. Written as DNA, the CDR3 is TGTGCCAGCAGCCCGGGGGATATGAACACTGAAGCTTTCTTT. Protein: CASSPGDMNTEAFF.

The V call is TRBV15, the J call TRBJ2-3; D possibly corresponds to TRBD1 (6 bases). The germline V and J ends were trimmed by 4 bases and 2 bases, with 13 bases remaining between them. The CDR3 covers 15 residues. Germline V gives CDR1 LNHNV, CDR2 YYDKDF (reference sequence). The CDR3 reads CATSIGRGSTDTQYF. For the CDR3, the DNA is TGTGCCACCAGCATCGGCAGGGGTTCCACAGATACGCAGTATTTT.

CDR3 region: CASGSTSGASYNEQFF. The CDR3 DNA reads as TGTGCTAGTGGGTCGACTAGCGGGGCATCCTACAATGAGCAGTTCTTC. The gene calls are TRBV12-5 and TRBJ2-1; the match to TRBD2 covers 11 bases. V shed 6 bases and J 1 base; nucleotides not matched to a gene: 5. CDR1 and CDR2 (germline): LGHNT, FRNRAP. CDR3 size: 16 residues.

There are many counts of this clone. The J gene is TRBJ2-3, the V gene TRBV6-6; D is uncertain. Germline loops: CDR1 MNHNY, CDR2 SVGAGI (reference sequence). V was cut by 6 bases and J by 8 bases, with 24 bases left in between. This CDR3 is 16 amino acids long. CDR3 DNA: TGTGCCAGCAGCCCACACCCAGCTGATGGAAGGTTTACGCAGTATTTT. This encodes CASSPHPADGRFTQYF.

This clone was counted a few times. The chain couples TRBV5-1 to TRBJ2-2; no definite D call. Germline V CDR1 and CDR2: SGHRS, YFSETQ. This CDR3 has 12 amino acids. Trimming cost V 4 bases and J 1 base, with 2 bases left between them. The CDR3 DNA follows: TGCGCCAGCAGCGAGAACACCGGGGAGCTGTTTTTT. Protein product: CASSENTGELFF.

The rearrangement joins TRBV15 to TRBJ1-5; possible D gene TRBD1, 5 bases. Germline assignment: CDR1 LNHNV and CDR2 YYDKDF (reference sequence). Between the trimmed V and J ends, which lost 0 bases and 4 bases, there was a span of 13 bases. The CDR3 spans 16 residues. CDR3 sequence (DNA): TGTGCCACCAGCAGAGATCCGGGACGGGTAAATCAGCCCCAGCATTTT. Protein sequence: CATSRDPGRVNQPQHF.

As for this clone: This may come from a read error, since a much larger clone is one base off. This sequence joins TRBV29-1 and TRBJ2-7; 7 bases are a match to TRBD1. Germline V gene data show CDR1 as SQVTM and CDR2 as ANQGSEA. The CDR3 contains 14 residues. CDR3 residues: CGATTGSFSYEQYF. CDR3 nucleotide sequence: TGCGGCGCTACGACAGGGAGTTTCTCCTACGAGCAGTACTTC.

The chain has TRBV7-2 and TRBJ1-2; D is possibly TRBD1 (5 bases). Deletions cut 2 bases from V and 1 base from J, with 8 bases between. This CDR3 comprises 14 residues. CDR1 is SGHTA and CDR2 is FQGNSA in the germline V gene. CDR3 nucleotides: TGTGCCAGCAGCTTAAGAGGGGATAACTATGGCTACACCTTC. Amino acid sequence: CASSLRGDNYGYTF.

V is TRBV15 and J is TRBJ1-4; 7 bases fit TRBD1. V trimming: 5 bases; J trimming: 4 bases; junction bases outside the gene matches: 7. Germline CDR1 LNHNV, CDR2 YYDKDF (reference sequence). The CDR3 runs 15 residues. This CDR3 is CATSVLGTDNEKLFF. CDR3 DNA: TGTGCCACCAGCGTCCTCGGGACAGATAATGAAAAACTGTTTTTT.

The rearrangement uses TRBV11-2 and TRBJ2-7; D is unresolved. V gave up 0 bases and J gave up 0 bases, with 9 bases separating them. The V gene's germline CDR1 is SGHAT and CDR2 FQNNGV. The CDR3 is made up of 15 amino acids. The CDR3 DNA follows: TGTGCCAGCAGCTTAGAATGGCCTTACTCCTACGAGCAGTACTTC. Its protein is CASSLEWPYSYEQYF.

Concerning this clone: The sample carries other DNA sequences with the same CDR3. The rearrangement links TRBV5-4 to TRBJ1-1; 7 positions agree with TRBD1. The ends lost 1 base at V and 2 bases at J; junction bases unmatched: 2. In germline, CDR1 is SGHNT, CDR2 YYREEE (reference sequence). The CDR3 covers 14 residues. CDR3 DNA sequence: TGTGCCAGCAGCTTGACAGGGGTTAACACTGAAGCTTTCTTT. Translated: CASSLTGVNTEAFF.

The chain is built from TRBV5-1 and TRBJ2-5; 9 nucleotides agree with TRBD2. Trimming at V came to 0 bases and at J to 1 base, leaving 7 bases not matched to a gene. Looked up from germline, CDR1 is SGHRS and CDR2 is YFSETQ. This CDR3 is built from 17 residues. CDR3 loop: CASSLDHRAGGQETQYF. CDR3 bases: TGCGCCAGCAGCTTGGATCATCGAGCGGGAGGCCAAGAGACCCAGTACTTC.

The J gene is TRBJ2-5, the V gene TRBV28, with no clear D. The DNA end is a closer match to TRBJ2-7, so the J assignment may be wrong. CDR1 and CDR2 (germline): MDHEN, SYDVKM. This CDR3 comprises 18 residues. In DNA, the CDR3 is TGTGCCAGCAGTTTCAGTTCTGGTTTGGGCAGCCGTACCTACGAGCAGTACTTC. It translates to CASSFSSGLGSRTYEQYF.

The chain's CDR3 is CASSLFDEQFF. The CDR3 bases are TGTGCCAGCAGCTTATTCGATGAGCAGTTCTTC. This sequence joins TRBV11-2 and TRBJ2-1; D gene ambiguous. Trimming took off 2 bases at V and 8 bases at J, with 4 bases between the two ends. CDR1 and CDR2 from the germline V gene are SGHAT and FQNNGV. The CDR3 is made up of 11 amino acids. The variable domain in full, with the rest retrieved from reference TRBV11-2 and TRBJ2-1, is EAGVAQSPRYKIIEKRQSVAFWCNPISGHATLYWYQQILGQGPKLLIQFQNNGVVDDSQLPKDRFSAERLKGVDSTLKIQPAKLEDSAVYLCASSLFDEQFFGPGTRLTVL.

The J gene is TRBJ1-5, the V gene TRBV6-1; TRBD1 might be the D (5 bases). CDR3 length equals 15 residues. V was shortened by 8 bases and J by 1 base, with 15 bases between the two germline ends. The V gene's germline CDR1 is MNHNS and CDR2 SASEGT. The CDR3 DNA is TGTGCCAGCCGGGAAGGGGCTCTGAGCAATCAGCCCCAGCATTTT. Translation gives CASREGALSNQPQHF.

The chain employs TRBV9 and TRBJ1-4, with D perhaps TRBD1 (5 bases). Trimming pared 3 bases from V and 7 bases from J, leaving 16 bases between. The V gene's germline CDR1 is SGDLS and CDR2 YYNGEE. The CDR3 extends over 15 amino acids. CDR3 DNA sequence: TGTGCCAGCAGCGCCGGAGGGGCAGGTCGTGAAAAACTGTTTTTT. The encoded protein is CASSAGGAGREKLFF. Combining the CDR3 with reference TRBV9 and TRBJ1-4 gives the whole variable domain DSGVTQTPKHLITATGQRVTLRCSPRSGDLSVYWYQQSLDQGLQFLIQYYNGEERAKGNILERFSAQQFPDLHSELNLSSLELGDSALYFCASSAGGAGREKLFFGSGTQLSVL.

The chain couples TRBV15 to TRBJ2-7; TRBD2 matches 12 bases. Germline CDR1 is LNHNV and CDR2 is YYDKDF (reference sequence). This CDR3 contains 15 residues. V lost 3 bases to trimming and J lost 5 bases; unmatched junction nucleotides: 5. CDR3 nucleotide sequence: TGTGCCACCAGCAGTCGACTAGCGGGAGTCAACGAGCAGTACTTC. Its protein product is CATSSRLAGVNEQYF.

About this clone itself: Other DNA sequences in the sample encode the same CDR3. The J gene is TRBJ2-7, the V gene TRBV30, with D perhaps matching TRBD1 (6 bases). Per the germline V gene, CDR1 is GTSNPN and CDR2 is SVGIG (reference sequence). This CDR3 is built from 12 residues. V was cut by 1 base and J by 3 bases, with 7 bases left in between. This chain's CDR3 is CAWSAQGYEQYF. For the CDR3, the DNA is TGTGCCTGGAGTGCACAGGGCTACGAGCAGTACTTC.

This chain joins TRBV7-9 and TRBJ2-3; 8 bases fit TRBD2. Germline CDR1 is SEHNR and CDR2 is FQNEAQ (reference sequence). Trimming took 5 bases from V and 2 from J; bases not matched to a gene: 12. The CDR3 extends over 17 amino acids. In nucleotides, the CDR3 is TGTGCCAGCAGCGCCCTAGCGGGCCATACCCTCACAGATACGCAGTATTTT. Encoded protein: CASSALAGHTLTDTQYF.

The V and J genes are TRBV28 and TRBJ2-2; TRBD2 matches at 9 bases. CDR1 is MDHEN and CDR2 is SYDVKM in the germline V gene. CDR3 length: 20 residues. The J segment lost 0 bases and the V segment lost 1 base, leaving 12 bases of the junction unmatched. The CDR3 DNA sequence: TGTGCCAGCAGTTTATTCGGACTAGCGCAAGTTGGGACGAACACCGGGGAGCTGTTTTTT. It encodes CASSLFGLAQVGTNTGELFF.

The chain is built from TRBV5-1 and TRBJ2-5; possible D gene TRBD1, 6 bases. TRBJ2-7 explains the end of the DNA better; the J call may be wrong. Germline lookup yields CDR1 SGHRS and CDR2 YFSETQ. The CDR3 runs 15 residues. CDR3 nucleotide sequence: TGCGCCAGCAGCTTCTCCGGGACAAGCTCCTACGAGCAGTACTTC. The encoded protein is CASSFSGTSSYEQYF.